A single sample is the source of the 23 T cell receptor beta chains below, sequenced in a study of T cell responses to AZD1222 COVID-19 vaccine. Generated by immunoSEQ multiplex PCR, the TCRdb table keeps only in-frame clones and is missing some. The sample records tens of thousands of clones, roughly 90% being singletons. Sequencing was performed on peripheral blood, taken on day 0 of AZD1222 vaccination. Receptors were obtained from an adult in good health.

The chain has TRBV5-4 and TRBJ2-1; either TRBD1 or TRBD2 may supply D (6 bases each). Trimming removed 5 bases from V and 10 bases from J, with 28 bases in between. The germline CDR1 and CDR2 sequences are SGHNT and YYREEE (reference sequence). This CDR3 has 17 amino acids. The CDR3 here is CASSPGTFGTRGQEQFF. Written as DNA, the CDR3 is TGTGCCAGCAGTCCCGGGACTTTTGGGACCAGGGGCCAAGAGCAGTTCTTC.

The V call is TRBV19, the J call TRBJ2-6, with 7 bases that match TRBD1. The V and J ends lost 5 bases and 2 bases, in that order; junction bases with no gene match: 18. This CDR3 has 20 residues. Germline values: CDR1 LNHDA, CDR2 SQIVND (reference sequence). CDR3 protein: CASSLSGWAAGGAGANVLTF. The CDR3 DNA sequence: TGTGCCAGTAGTCTCAGCGGATGGGCGGCAGGGGGAGCTGGGGCCAACGTCCTGACTTTC.

This chain joins TRBV10-1 and TRBJ2-7; D is unresolved. Trimming removed 3 bases from V and 5 bases from J, with 14 bases in between. Germline assignment: CDR1 WNHNN and CDR2 SYGVQD (reference sequence). The CDR3 runs 14 residues. CDR3 amino acids: CASSDGSPNNEQYF. The CDR3 nucleotides are TGCGCCAGCAGTGATGGCAGCCCGAACAACGAGCAGTACTTC.

This clone was seen just once. This sequence joins TRBV9 and TRBJ2-3, with 7 nucleotides matching TRBD2. The CDR3 is 15 amino acids. Germline V lookup: CDR1 SGDLS, CDR2 YYNGEE. Losses at the gene ends were 3 bases for V and 7 bases for J; bases not matched to a gene: 11. CDR3 nucleotides: TGTGCCAGCAGCGCCGGGGGACTATCCACCCATACGCAGTATTTT. Translating gives CASSAGGLSTHTQYF.

This clone has more than one count but fewer than ten. The rearrangement joins TRBV28 to TRBJ1-1; TRBD1 might be the D (6 bases). The CDR3 runs to 14 residues. CDR1 and CDR2 from the germline V gene are MDHEN and SYDVKM. Trimming left V 2 bases short and J 6 bases short, with 13 bases between. The CDR3 sequence: CASSLPPGEAEAFF. Written as DNA, the CDR3 is TGTGCCAGCAGTTTACCCCCAGGGGAAGCTGAAGCTTTCTTT.

The gene calls are TRBV7-9 and TRBJ1-2, with D unclear. V dropped 1 base and J dropped 2 bases, with 11 bases sitting between them. Germline values: CDR1 SEHNR, CDR2 FQNEAQ (reference sequence). The CDR3 runs to 15 residues. CDR3 nucleotide sequence: TGTGCCAGCAGCTTAGGAGGTTCTCGGAACTATGGCTACACCTTC. Residues: CASSLGGSRNYGYTF.

The chain recombines TRBV11-2 with TRBJ2-7; a possible D gene is TRBD2 (6 bases). Germline CDR1 reads SGHAT; CDR2 reads FQNNGV. The CDR3 covers 16 residues. The V end lost 3 bases, the J end lost 5 bases, and 20 bases lay between the germline ends. CDR3 residues: CASSLGGFDRRDEQYF. Written as DNA, the CDR3 is TGTGCCAGCAGCTTGGGAGGTTTCGACAGACGAGACGAGCAGTACTTC.

The rearrangement uses TRBV6-5 and TRBJ1-1; possibly TRBD1 for D (5 bases). This CDR3 is built from 13 residues. With 7 bases removed from V and 4 bases from J, the gap between germline ends came to 13 bases. In germline, CDR1 is MNHEY, CDR2 SVGAGI. Here the CDR3 DNA reads TGTGCCAGCATCGACAGACGTTTCACTGAAGCTTTCTTT. Its protein is CASIDRRFTEAFF.

The chain is built from TRBV11-2 and TRBJ1-5; 8 nucleotides agree with TRBD1. Trimming removed 5 bases from V and 2 bases from J; junction bases left unmatched: 5. Germline-derived CDR1 and CDR2 are SGHAT and FQNNGV. This CDR3 is 15 amino acids long. In DNA form, the CDR3 reads TGTGCCAGCAGCAGGACAGGGAGTGGCAATCAGCCCCAGCATTTT. Amino acids: CASSRTGSGNQPQHF.

This clone was detected only once. The chain joins TRBV6-2 or TRBV6-3 to TRBJ1-2; 8 positions match TRBD1. The ends lost 2 bases at V and 8 bases at J; junction bases unmatched: 7. The germline V gene has CDR1 MNHEY and CDR2 SVGEGT. The CDR3 consists of 14 residues. CDR3 region: CASSYPWTGQGYTF. The CDR3 DNA follows: TGTGCCAGCAGTTACCCTTGGACAGGGCAAGGCTACACCTTC.

The V and J genes are TRBV18 and TRBJ1-1; D gene unclear. The CDR3 totals 14 residues. CDR1 is KGHSH, CDR2 LQKENI, per germline. V shed 4 bases and J shed 1 base, with 10 bases lying between them. The CDR3 loop is CASSLGTENTEAFF. In DNA, the CDR3 is TGTGCCAGCTCACTAGGAACAGAGAACACTGAAGCTTTCTTT. The variable domain in full, completed from reference TRBV18 and TRBJ1-1, reads NAGVMQNPRHLVRRRGQEARLRCSPMKGHSHVYWYRQLPEEGLKFMVYLQKENIIDESGMPKERFSAEFPKEGPSILRIQQVVRGDSAAYFCASSLGTENTEAFFGQGTRLTVV.

This clone was observed a few times. The genes are TRBV21-1 and TRBJ1-6. TRBV21-1 is reported as a pseudogene. There are 15 residues in the CDR3. Here the CDR3 reads CASIATRVDNSPLHF. The DNA for the CDR3 is TGTGCCAGCATCGCGACGAGGGTTGACAATTCACCCCTCCACTTT.

This chain uses TRBV19 with TRBJ2-3; the D is unclear. The CDR3 is 12 amino acids. Trimming took 5 bases from V and 0 from J, leaving 3 bases between them. Germline loops: CDR1 LNHDA, CDR2 SQIVND (reference sequence). The CDR3 DNA follows: TGTGCCAGTAGTCCAAGCACAGATACGCAGTATTTT. This translates into CASSPSTDTQYF.

This clone has a handful of counts. The V and J genes are TRBV7-9 and TRBJ2-7; tentatively, D is TRBD1 or TRBD2 (5 bases each). The V gene lost 5 bases and the J gene lost 2 bases, with 19 bases spanning the gap. Germline CDR1 reads SEHNR; CDR2 reads FQNEAQ (reference sequence). The CDR3 runs 16 residues. CDR3 protein: CASSTRIGAIPYEQYF. Written as DNA, the CDR3 is TGTGCCAGCAGCACTAGAATCGGGGCGATCCCCTACGAGCAGTACTTC.

The CDR3 is CASSPRQDEAFF. In DNA form, the CDR3 reads TGCGCCAGCAGTCCCCGACAGGATGAAGCTTTCTTT. This chain uses TRBV5-1 with TRBJ1-1; D perhaps matches TRBD1 (6 bases). The ends were cut back, 5 bases at V and 7 bases at J, with 12 bases in the middle. This CDR3 region has 12 residues. Germline CDR1 reads SGHRS; CDR2 reads YFSETQ.

This chain's CDR3 is CAWRDIGALPSQETQYF. The CDR3 DNA sequence: TGTGCCTGGAGGGACATCGGGGCGCTCCCCTCCCAAGAGACCCAGTACTTC. This chain uses TRBV30 with TRBJ2-5; perhaps D is TRBD1 or TRBD2 (5 bases each). Germline lookup yields CDR1 GTSNPN and CDR2 SVGIG (reference sequence). CDR3 length equals 17 residues. Trimming removed 3 bases at V and 1 base at J, with 21 bases between.

The chain carries TRBV5-4 and TRBJ2-5; weak D call: TRBD1 (5 bases). V was clipped by 2 bases and J by 1 base, with 9 bases between them. This CDR3 contains 14 residues. Germline V gives CDR1 SGHNT, CDR2 YYREEE (reference sequence). The CDR3 DNA reads TGTGCCAGCAGCTTTTGGCAGGGCCAAGAGACCCAGTACTTC. This translates into CASSFWQGQETQYF.

The gene calls are TRBV2 and TRBJ2-7; TRBD1 matches at 7 bases. V was clipped by 4 bases and J by 9 bases; unmatched bases: 0. The CDR3 loop spans 10 amino acids. Germline V gene sequence: CDR1 SNHLY, CDR2 FYNNEI. The CDR3 bases are TGTGCCAGCAGTGCAGGGGGGCAGTACTTC. This gives the protein CASSAGGQYF.

The V gene is TRBV5-3, the J gene TRBJ1-2; 9 bases line up with TRBD1. TRBV5-3 carries the ORF label, with uncertain function. This CDR3 has 14 residues. The junction had 5 bases not matched to a gene; V was cut back by 4 bases and J by 4 bases. The CDR3 DNA reads TGTGCCAGAAGCACAGGGACAGGGTCCTATGGCTACACCTTC. Encoded protein: CARSTGTGSYGYTF.

V and J are TRBV12-3 or TRBV12-4 and TRBJ1-1, with D unclear. The length of the CDR3 is 12 residues. The V and J ends lost 6 bases and 5 bases respectively, with 10 bases between them. The CDR3 loop is CASSLIRTEAFF. The CDR3, as DNA: TGTGCCAGCAGCTTGATTAGGACTGAAGCTTTCTTT.

The chain links TRBV19 to TRBJ2-5; D not resolved. V was trimmed by 1 base and J by 2 bases, leaving 11 bases between them. Germline lookup yields CDR1 LNHDA and CDR2 SQIVND (reference sequence). The CDR3 totals 15 residues. The CDR3 nucleotides read TGTGCCAGTAGTATAGGTAGTCTGAGTCAAGAGACCCAGTACTTC. This sequence encodes CASSIGSLSQETQYF.

V is TRBV2 and J is TRBJ2-2; 9 bases agree with TRBD1. With V trimmed by 3 bases and J by 6 bases, 11 bases remained unmatched. Germline values: CDR1 SNHLY, CDR2 FYNNEI. This CDR3 spans 17 amino acids. The CDR3 here is CASSDSHGTGTSGELFF. CDR3 DNA: TGTGCCAGCAGTGACTCGCACGGGACAGGGACCTCCGGGGAGCTGTTTTTT.

This chain links TRBV27 with TRBJ1-5, with 8 bases aligning to TRBD1. CDR3 size: 17 residues. The junction had 10 bases not matched to a gene; V was cut back by 5 bases and J by 1 base. The germline CDR1 and CDR2 sequences are MNHEY and SMNVEV (reference sequence). The chain's CDR3 is CASSIRTGIVSNQPQHF. CDR3 bases: TGTGCCAGCAGTATACGGACAGGGATTGTGAGCAATCAGCCCCAGCATTTT.